Presented here are 2 T cell receptor beta chains from one specimen sequenced in a study of blood T cell repertoires in COVID-19. TCRdb's copy holds only in-frame clones and misses some; the assay was immunoSEQ multiplex PCR. The table records over 90,000 clones, 74% of them present only once. Sequencing used peripheral blood. The receptors were sampled from a man aged 65-85 years with COVID-19, enrolled during active disease.

The chain couples TRBV5-4 to TRBJ1-1; D possibly corresponds to TRBD1 (5 bases). Trimming pared 2 bases from V and 7 bases from J, leaving 15 bases between. The CDR3 has 14 amino acids. Germline V gene lookup returns CDR1 SGHNT and CDR2 YYREEE (reference sequence). CDR3 amino acids: CASSFQGVKIEAFF. The CDR3 DNA is TGTGCCAGCAGCTTCCAGGGCGTTAAAATTGAAGCTTTCTTT.

The J gene is TRBJ1-5, the V gene TRBV5-4; TRBD1 might be the D (6 bases). This CDR3 has 16 amino acids. Germline lookup yields CDR1 SGHNT and CDR2 YYREEE (reference sequence). V was cut by 0 bases and J by 4 bases, with 14 bases left in between. The CDR3 reads CASSLGGGSRNQPQHF. The CDR3 coding sequence is TGTGCCAGCAGCTTGGGCGGGGGCAGTCGGAATCAGCCCCAGCATTTT.